This TCR beta chain came from a study of patients and donors after allogeneic stem cell transplantation. Germline CDR1 SGDLS, CDR2 YYNGEE. The CDR3 is 15 residues long. The V end was cut by 1 base, the J end by 4 bases, with 14 bases between. TCRdb re-called the RT-PCR reads through MiXCR, storing one row per CDR3 protein. This repertoire shows hundreds of thousands of distinct CDR3 sequences, about 14% found once; its top ten account for under 14%. The rearrangement links TRBV9 to TRBJ1-2; D call uncertain. The origin of this receptor is a human donor who was either an allogeneic HSCT recipient or a stem cell or donor lymphocyte infusion donor (not recorded which). It is not recorded whose cells these are; they may come from a transplant donor. Material: blood, either unsorted or a sorted T cell fraction (not recorded which). The CDR3 is CASSVLPTYLYGYTF. In DNA, the CDR3 is TGTGCCAGCAGCGTACTACCAACCTACCTCTATGGCTACACCTTC.